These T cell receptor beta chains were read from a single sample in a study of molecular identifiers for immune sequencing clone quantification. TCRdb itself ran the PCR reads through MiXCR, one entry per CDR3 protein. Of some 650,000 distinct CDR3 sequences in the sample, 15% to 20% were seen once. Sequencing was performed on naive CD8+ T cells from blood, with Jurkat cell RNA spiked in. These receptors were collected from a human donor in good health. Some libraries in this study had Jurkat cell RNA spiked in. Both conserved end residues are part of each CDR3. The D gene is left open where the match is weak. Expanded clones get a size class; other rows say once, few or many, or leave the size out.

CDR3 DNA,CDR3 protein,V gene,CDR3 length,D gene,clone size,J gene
TGTGCCAGCAGCTTAGATGGGGCCCAAGAGACCCAGTACTTC,CASSLDGAQETQYF,TRBV7-3,14,NA,many,TRBJ2-5
TGTGCCAGCAGGGTCTCCGGGACTCCCTGGGAGCTGTTTTTT,CASRVSGTPWELFF,TRBV6-5,14,NA,few,TRBJ2-2
TGTGCCAGCAGGTCCGAGGACACCTCCTACGAGCAGTACTTC,CASRSEDTSYEQYF,TRBV28,14,NA,many,TRBJ2-7
TGTGCCAGCAGCGTGTTGGAGACAGGGTTTTTCGATACGCAGTATTTT,CASSVLETGFFDTQYF,TRBV9,16,TRBD1,many,TRBJ2-3
TGTGCCAGCAGCCAAGACCGGCTCGGAGGACAGCTGAACACTGAAGCTTTCTTT,CASSQDRLGGQLNTEAFF,TRBV4-2,18,NA,many,TRBJ1-1
TGTGCCAGCAGCGTAGAAGGTCTAGCGGGAGTATCCCATGAGCAGTTCTTC,CASSVEGLAGVSHEQFF,TRBV9,17,TRBD2,NA,TRBJ2-1
TGTGCCTGGAGTGTACTTGCGGGGTACGAGCAGTACTTC,CAWSVLAGYEQYF,TRBV30,13,NA,many,TRBJ2-7
TGTGCCAGCAGCTTTGGTGGCACAGATACGCAGCATTTT,CASSFGGTDTQHF,TRBV7-9,13,NA,NA,TRBJ1-5
TGTGCCAGCAGTTCTTCCGTTTACGAGCAGTACTTC,CASSSSVYEQYF,TRBV6-2/TRBV6-3,12,NA,many,TRBJ2-7
TGTGCCAGCAGTTTATCAGGCGGACCCTACACAGATACGCAGTATTTT,CASSLSGGPYTDTQYF,TRBV27,16,NA,many,TRBJ2-3
TGCGCCAGCAGCCAAGATCCTCCGAGGGGGTTGGATTCACCCCTCCACTTT,CASSQDPPRGLDSPLHF,TRBV4-3,17,NA,many,TRBJ1-6
TGTGCCACCAGTGTAGGAGCGGGGCCGCTTCGTGATACGCAGTATTTT,CATSVGAGPLRDTQYF,TRBV24-1,16,TRBD2,many,TRBJ2-3
TGTGCCAGCAGCTTAAGCGGGGCTGAGGAAAAACTGTTTTTT,CASSLSGAEEKLFF,TRBV7-9,14,NA,many,TRBJ1-4
TGTGCCAGCAGTTTATGGGGGGGAGGTTCAGATACGCAGTATTTT,CASSLWGGGSDTQYF,TRBV28,15,NA,many,TRBJ2-3
TGTGCCAGCAGTTATGGGAGGTCTGAAGCTTTCTTT,CASSYGRSEAFF,TRBV6-5,12,NA,many,TRBJ1-1
TGTGCCAGCAGTGAATATCAGGGGGCGAGGACCGGGGAGCTGTTTTTT,CASSEYQGARTGELFF,TRBV25-1,16,TRBD1,many,TRBJ2-2
TGTGCCAGCAGCTTAGGCGGGGGAACCGGGGAGCTGTTTTTT,CASSLGGGTGELFF,TRBV7-2,14,TRBD2,many,TRBJ2-2
TGTGCCAGCAGTTACTCGCGAGTGGGTTGGGCTAATGAGCAGTTCTTC,CASSYSRVGWANEQFF,TRBV6-2/TRBV6-3,16,NA,NA,TRBJ2-1
TGCGCCAGCAGCCAAGACACAGGGGTCCCGAACTATGGCTACACCTTC,CASSQDTGVPNYGYTF,TRBV4-1,16,TRBD1,few,TRBJ1-2
TGCAGTGCTAGAGTTCGTGGGTCTGGGACTGAAGCTTTCTTT,CSARVRGSGTEAFF,TRBV20-1,14,NA,few,TRBJ1-1
TGTGCCAGCAGCTTAGATACCTTCACCGGGGAGCTGGTTTTT,CASSLDTFTGELVF,TRBV7-9,14,NA,NA,TRBJ2-2
TGTGCCAGCAGCGACAATGGACGGAACCACTACGAGCAGTACTTC,CASSDNGRNHYEQYF,TRBV11-1,15,NA,many,TRBJ2-7
TGTGCCAGCAGCTTAGCAGTGACGCCGGAGGAAGAGACCCAGTACTTC,CASSLAVTPEEETQYF,TRBV13,16,NA,NA,TRBJ2-5
TGTGCCAGCAGCCAAGTGCACAGGGCGAACACCGGGGAGCTGTTTTTT,CASSQVHRANTGELFF,TRBV14,16,NA,many,TRBJ2-2
TGCGCCAGCAGCCAGGCTTCAGGGACAGGAGTTAACTATGGCTACACCTTC,CASSQASGTGVNYGYTF,TRBV4-1,17,TRBD1,many,TRBJ1-2
TGTGCCAGCAGCCCCCCGGGGGTAGGGGACGAGCAGTACTTC,CASSPPGVGDEQYF,TRBV6-5,14,NA,many,TRBJ2-7
TGCGCCAGCAGCGTTACACAGAACACTGAAGCTTTCTTT,CASSVTQNTEAFF,TRBV5-1,13,NA,many,TRBJ1-1
TGTGCCAGCAGCTTATCGGTAGGGACTGAAGCTTTCTTT,CASSLSVGTEAFF,TRBV7-8,13,NA,many,TRBJ1-1
TGTGCCAGCAGCTCCCTGGACAGGGGGGATGACCAGTACTTC,CASSSLDRGDDQYF,TRBV12-3/TRBV12-4,14,TRBD1,many,TRBJ2-5
TGCGCCAGCAGCCCCGGGGGGGTAGCAGACTATGGCTACACCTTC,CASSPGGVADYGYTF,TRBV4-1,15,NA,NA,TRBJ1-2
TGTGCCAGCAGCTGGACAGGAGCCTCCGGAGGCTACACCTTC,CASSWTGASGGYTF,TRBV5-4,14,TRBD1,many,TRBJ1-2
TGTGCTAGTGGTTTGCCCCTGACAGGGGCCTACGAGCAGTACTTC,CASGLPLTGAYEQYF,TRBV12-5,15,TRBD1,few,TRBJ2-7
TGTGCCAGTAGTTTTGGACTAGCGGGGGCCATATACGAGCAGTACTTC,CASSFGLAGAIYEQYF,TRBV19,16,TRBD2,NA,TRBJ2-7
TGTGCCGGCAGTTTATCTCTAAATTCACCCCTCCACTTT,CAGSLSLNSPLHF,TRBV27,13,NA,few,TRBJ1-6
TGTGCCAGCAGAGATAGAAATAGCAATCAGCCCCAGCATTTT,CASRDRNSNQPQHF,TRBV2,14,NA,many,TRBJ1-5
TGCGCCAGCAGCCAAGGTTGGCTAGCGGGAGTAAACCATGAGCAGTTCTTC,CASSQGWLAGVNHEQFF,TRBV4-3,17,TRBD2,NA,TRBJ2-1
TGTGCCAGCAGCTTAAGAGGGGGGGAGAACACCGGGGAGCTGTTTTTT,CASSLRGGENTGELFF,TRBV9,16,NA,NA,TRBJ2-2
TGTGCCAGCAGCTCATCGGACAGACTGAACACTGAAGCTTTCTTT,CASSSSDRLNTEAFF,TRBV7-9,15,NA,many,TRBJ1-1
TGTGCCAGCAGTCCTCTCGGGGACGGGGAAGAGACCCAGTACTTC,CASSPLGDGEETQYF,TRBV27,15,NA,NA,TRBJ2-5
TGTGCCAGCAGCTTCAGCGGGAGTCACGAGCAGTACTTC,CASSFSGSHEQYF,TRBV5-4,13,TRBD2,many,TRBJ2-7
TGTGCCAGCAGCCAAGATCGGGTATTTGAGCAGTTCTTC,CASSQDRVFEQFF,TRBV14,13,NA,many,TRBJ2-1
TGTGCCAGCAGTTTATCCGGTCCCCTCTACGAGCAGTACTTC,CASSLSGPLYEQYF,TRBV27,14,NA,NA,TRBJ2-7
TGTGCCAGCAGTGAAGCCGCCGGGGGCCACGAGCAGTACTTC,CASSEAAGGHEQYF,TRBV2,14,NA,NA,TRBJ2-7
TGTGCCAGCAGCTCCCCACAGGGTTCCTATAATTCACCCCTCCACTTT,CASSSPQGSYNSPLHF,TRBV7-2,16,NA,NA,TRBJ1-6
TGTGCCAGCAGCTTAGTCCGACAGCCAAGCACAGATACGCAGTATTTT,CASSLVRQPSTDTQYF,TRBV7-9,16,NA,few,TRBJ2-3